What follows is one T cell receptor beta chain and its context. The antigen is unknown. This record belongs to a study of T-cell memory formation after mild COVID-19. Background on the study: TCR clusters showed largely donor specificity.

The CDR3 loop spans 16 amino acids. Trimming cost V 0 bases and J 3 bases; bases outside gene matches: 8. The germline CDR1 and CDR2 sequences are MNHEY and SMNVEV (reference sequence). TCRdb re-analysed the 5' RACE reads in MiXCR, keeping a single row per CDR3 protein. This table has around 400,000 distinct CDR3 sequences, less than 25% appearing once. Study observations and caveats: Pre-infection memory held some responding clones, suggesting pre-existing cross-reactive T cells responded. Contracting CD4+ clones sat mainly in CM and EM; CD8+ in EMRA.

The sample comprised PBMCs or a T cell subset sorted from them (not recorded which). This sequence originates from an adult woman who had mild COVID-19 (a few samples of this study predate the infection). Cell type and time point are not known. V and J are TRBV27 and TRBJ2-7; 7 bases map to TRBD2. The DNA for the CDR3 is TGTGCCAGCAGTTTATCGGGGAGGGTCCAGCTCTACGAGCAGTACTTC. Its translation: CASSLSGRVQLYEQYF.